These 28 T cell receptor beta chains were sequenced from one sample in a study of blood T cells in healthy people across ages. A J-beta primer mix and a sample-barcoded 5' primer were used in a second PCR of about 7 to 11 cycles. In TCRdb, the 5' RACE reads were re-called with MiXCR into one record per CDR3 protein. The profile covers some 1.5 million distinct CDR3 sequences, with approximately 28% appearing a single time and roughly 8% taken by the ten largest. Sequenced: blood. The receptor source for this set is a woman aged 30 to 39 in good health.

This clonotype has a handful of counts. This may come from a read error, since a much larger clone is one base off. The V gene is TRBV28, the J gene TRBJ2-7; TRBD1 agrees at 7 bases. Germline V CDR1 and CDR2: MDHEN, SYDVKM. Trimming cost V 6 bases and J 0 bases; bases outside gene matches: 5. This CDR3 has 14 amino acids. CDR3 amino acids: CASRPRDSSYEQYF. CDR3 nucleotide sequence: TGTGCCAGCAGACCCCGGGACAGCTCCTACGAGCAGTACTTC.

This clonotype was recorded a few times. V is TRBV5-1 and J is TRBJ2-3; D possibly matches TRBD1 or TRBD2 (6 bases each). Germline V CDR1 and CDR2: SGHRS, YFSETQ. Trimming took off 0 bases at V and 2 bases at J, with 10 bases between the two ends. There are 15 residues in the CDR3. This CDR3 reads CASSLEGGTTDTQYF. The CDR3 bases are TGCGCCAGCAGCTTGGAGGGGGGTACCACAGATACGCAGTATTTT.

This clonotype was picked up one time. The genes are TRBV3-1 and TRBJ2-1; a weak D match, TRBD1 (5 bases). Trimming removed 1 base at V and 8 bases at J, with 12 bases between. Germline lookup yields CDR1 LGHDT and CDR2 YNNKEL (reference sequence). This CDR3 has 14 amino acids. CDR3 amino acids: CASSQGYQGYEQFF. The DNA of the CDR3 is TGTGCCAGCAGCCAAGGCTATCAGGGCTATGAGCAGTTCTTC.

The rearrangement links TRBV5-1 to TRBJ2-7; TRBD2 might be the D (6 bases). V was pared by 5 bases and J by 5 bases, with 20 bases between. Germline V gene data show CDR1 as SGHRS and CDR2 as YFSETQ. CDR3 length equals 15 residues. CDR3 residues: CASREMGGTGDEQYF. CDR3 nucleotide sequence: TGCGCCAGCAGGGAGATGGGGGGAACTGGCGACGAGCAGTACTTC.

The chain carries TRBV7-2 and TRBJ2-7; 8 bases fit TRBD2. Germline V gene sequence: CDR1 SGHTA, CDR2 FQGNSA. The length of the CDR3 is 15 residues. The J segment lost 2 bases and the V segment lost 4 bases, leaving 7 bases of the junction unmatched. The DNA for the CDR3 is TGTGCCAGCAGCTCGGGGGGGGGAAAGCCCTACGAGCAGTACTTC. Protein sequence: CASSSGGGKPYEQYF.

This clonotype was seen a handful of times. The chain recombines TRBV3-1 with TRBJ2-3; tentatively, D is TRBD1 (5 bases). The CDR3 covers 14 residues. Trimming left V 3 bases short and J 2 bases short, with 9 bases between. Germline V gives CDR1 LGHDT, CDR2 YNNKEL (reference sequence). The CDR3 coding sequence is TGTGCCAGCAGCCAGGACACCTCCACAGATACGCAGTATTTT. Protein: CASSQDTSTDTQYF.

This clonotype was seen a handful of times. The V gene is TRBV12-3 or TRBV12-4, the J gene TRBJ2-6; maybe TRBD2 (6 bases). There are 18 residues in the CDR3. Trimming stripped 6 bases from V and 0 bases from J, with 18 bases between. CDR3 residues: CASRGGTRSFSGANVLTF. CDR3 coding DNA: TGTGCCAGCAGGGGGGGAACTCGATCCTTCTCTGGGGCCAACGTCCTGACTTTC.

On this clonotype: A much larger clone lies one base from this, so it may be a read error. For the CDR3, the DNA is TGCAGTGCTATGGAAGGCGTCGGGAGCATTCAGTACTTC. Its protein is CSAMEGVGSIQYF. The V and J genes are TRBV20-1 and TRBJ2-4, with D possibly TRBD2 on 6 matching bases. Germline values: CDR1 DFQATT, CDR2 SNEGSKA (reference sequence). The CDR3 totals 13 residues. Trimming cost V 4 bases and J 9 bases, with 16 bases left between them.

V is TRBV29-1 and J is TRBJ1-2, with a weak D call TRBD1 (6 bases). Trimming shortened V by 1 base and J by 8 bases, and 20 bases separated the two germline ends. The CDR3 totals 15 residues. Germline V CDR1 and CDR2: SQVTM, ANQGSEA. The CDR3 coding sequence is TGCAGCGTTGAAGGAGGAGGGCAGGGGATTGACGGCTACACCTTC. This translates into CSVEGGGQGIDGYTF.

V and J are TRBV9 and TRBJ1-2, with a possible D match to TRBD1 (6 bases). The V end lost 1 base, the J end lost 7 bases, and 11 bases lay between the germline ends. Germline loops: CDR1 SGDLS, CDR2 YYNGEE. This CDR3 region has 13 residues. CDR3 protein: CASSVSGASGYTF. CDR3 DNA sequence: TGTGCCAGCAGCGTATCAGGGGCCTCTGGCTACACCTTC. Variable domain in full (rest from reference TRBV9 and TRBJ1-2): DSGVTQTPKHLITATGQRVTLRCSPRSGDLSVYWYQQSLDQGLQFLIQYYNGEERAKGNILERFSAQQFPDLHSELNLSSLELGDSALYFCASSVSGASGYTFGSGTRLTVV.

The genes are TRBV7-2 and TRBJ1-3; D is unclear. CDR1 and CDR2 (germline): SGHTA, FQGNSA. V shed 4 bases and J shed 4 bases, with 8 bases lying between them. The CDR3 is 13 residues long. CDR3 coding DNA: TGTGCCAGCAGCTCCATGTGGGGAAACACCATATATTTT. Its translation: CASSSMWGNTIYF.

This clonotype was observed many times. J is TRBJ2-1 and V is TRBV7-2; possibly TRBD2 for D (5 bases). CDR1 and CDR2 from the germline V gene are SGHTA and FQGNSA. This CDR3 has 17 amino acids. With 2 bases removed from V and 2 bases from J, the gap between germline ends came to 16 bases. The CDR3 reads CASSLSGSPLPYNEQFF. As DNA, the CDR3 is TGTGCCAGCAGCTTAAGCGGAAGCCCCCTCCCCTACAATGAGCAGTTCTTC.

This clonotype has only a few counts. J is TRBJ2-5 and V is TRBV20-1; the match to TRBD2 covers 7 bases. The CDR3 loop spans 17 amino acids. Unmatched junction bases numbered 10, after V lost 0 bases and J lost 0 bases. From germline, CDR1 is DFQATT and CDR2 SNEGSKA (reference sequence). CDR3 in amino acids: CSARDLGRGSYQETQYF. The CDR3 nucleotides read TGCAGTGCTAGAGATCTCGGGCGGGGGTCTTACCAAGAGACCCAGTACTTC.

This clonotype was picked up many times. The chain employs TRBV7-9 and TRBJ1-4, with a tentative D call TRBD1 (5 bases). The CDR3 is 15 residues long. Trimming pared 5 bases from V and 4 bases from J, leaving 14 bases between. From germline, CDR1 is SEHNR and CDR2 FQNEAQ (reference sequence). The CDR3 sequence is CASSPGTAYNEKLFF. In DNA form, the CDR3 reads TGTGCCAGCAGCCCAGGGACGGCTTATAATGAAAAACTGTTTTTT. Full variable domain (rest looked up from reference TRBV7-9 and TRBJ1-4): DTGVSQNPRHKITKRGQNVTFRCDPISEHNRLYWYRQTLGQGPEFLTYFQNEAQLEKSRLLSDRFSAERPKGSFSTLEIQRTEQGDSAMYLCASSPGTAYNEKLFFGSGTQLSVL.

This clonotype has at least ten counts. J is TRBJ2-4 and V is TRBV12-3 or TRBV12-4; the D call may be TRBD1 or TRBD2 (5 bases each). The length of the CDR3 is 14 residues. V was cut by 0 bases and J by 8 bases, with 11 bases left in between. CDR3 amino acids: CASSLALGTDIQYF. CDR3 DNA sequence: TGTGCCAGCAGTTTAGCACTGGGGACGGACATTCAGTACTTC.

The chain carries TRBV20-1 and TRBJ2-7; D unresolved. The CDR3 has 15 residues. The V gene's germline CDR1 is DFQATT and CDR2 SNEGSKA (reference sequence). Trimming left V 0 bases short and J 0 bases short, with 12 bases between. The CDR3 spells CSAREQVGNSYEQYF. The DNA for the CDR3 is TGCAGTGCTAGAGAGCAAGTAGGTAACTCCTACGAGCAGTACTTC.

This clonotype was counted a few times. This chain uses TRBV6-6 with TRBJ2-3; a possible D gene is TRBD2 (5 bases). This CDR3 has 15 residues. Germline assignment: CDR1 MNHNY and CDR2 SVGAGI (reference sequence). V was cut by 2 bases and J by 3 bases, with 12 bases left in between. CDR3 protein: CASSYESGFTDTQYF. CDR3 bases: TGTGCCAGCAGTTACGAGTCGGGATTTACAGATACGCAGTATTTT.

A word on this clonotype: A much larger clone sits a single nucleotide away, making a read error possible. The CDR3 DNA reads as TGCAGCGTGAAGGACGGGACAGCTAACAATGAGCAGTACTTC. Translation: CSVKDGTANNEQYF. The V and J genes are TRBV29-1 and TRBJ2-4; 7 nucleotides line up with TRBD1. V gave up 6 bases and J gave up 13 bases; unmatched junction bases: 18. The CDR3 loop spans 14 amino acids. The germline CDR1 and CDR2 sequences are SQVTM and ANQGSEA.

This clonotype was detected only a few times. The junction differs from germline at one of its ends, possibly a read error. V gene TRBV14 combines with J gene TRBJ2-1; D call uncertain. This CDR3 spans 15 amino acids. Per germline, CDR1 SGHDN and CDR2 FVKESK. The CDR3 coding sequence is TGTGCCAGCAGCGAAGAAATTGGTCTCTACAATGAGCAGTTCTTC. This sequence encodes CASSEEIGLYNEQFF.

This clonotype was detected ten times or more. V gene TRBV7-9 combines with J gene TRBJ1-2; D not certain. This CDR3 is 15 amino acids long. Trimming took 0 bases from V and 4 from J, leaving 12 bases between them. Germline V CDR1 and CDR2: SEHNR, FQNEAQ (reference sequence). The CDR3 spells CASSLAGSEIYGYTF. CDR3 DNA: TGTGCCAGCAGCTTAGCCGGTTCGGAGATCTATGGCTACACCTTC.

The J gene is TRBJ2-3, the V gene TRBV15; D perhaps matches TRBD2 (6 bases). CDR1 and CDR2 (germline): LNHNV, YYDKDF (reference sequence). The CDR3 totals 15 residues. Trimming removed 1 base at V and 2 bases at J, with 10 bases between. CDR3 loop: CATSRVGGDTDTQYF. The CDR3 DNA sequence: TGTGCCACCAGCAGAGTCGGGGGAGACACAGATACGCAGTATTTT.

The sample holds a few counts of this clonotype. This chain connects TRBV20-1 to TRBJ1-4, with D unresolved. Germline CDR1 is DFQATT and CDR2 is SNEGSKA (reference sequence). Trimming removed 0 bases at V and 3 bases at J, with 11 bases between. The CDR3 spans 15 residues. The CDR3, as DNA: TGCAGTGCTAGAGATCCCGTATCCGCTAATGAAAAACTGTTTTTT. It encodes CSARDPVSANEKLFF.

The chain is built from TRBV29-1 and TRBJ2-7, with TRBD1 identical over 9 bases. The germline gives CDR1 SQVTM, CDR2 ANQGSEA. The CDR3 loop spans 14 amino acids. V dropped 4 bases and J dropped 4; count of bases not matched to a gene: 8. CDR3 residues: CSVAWDRVEYEQYF. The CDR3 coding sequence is TGCAGCGTTGCCTGGGACAGGGTGGAGTACGAGCAGTACTTC.

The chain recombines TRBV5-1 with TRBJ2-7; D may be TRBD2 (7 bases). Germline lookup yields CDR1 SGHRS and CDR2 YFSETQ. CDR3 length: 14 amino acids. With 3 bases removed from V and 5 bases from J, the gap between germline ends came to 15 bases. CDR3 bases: TGCGCCAGCAGCTCCGGCGGGGGCCTGGACGAGCAGTACTTC. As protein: CASSSGGGLDEQYF.

The CDR3 sequence: CASSLASGPNEKLFF. The CDR3 coding sequence is TGCGCCAGCAGCCTTGCCTCGGGACCTAATGAAAAACTGTTTTTT. The chain recombines TRBV4-1 with TRBJ1-4, with D tentatively TRBD1 (5 bases). Germline assignment: CDR1 MGHRA and CDR2 YSYEKL. CDR3 length: 15 residues. Deletions cut 4 bases from V and 3 bases from J, with 12 bases between.

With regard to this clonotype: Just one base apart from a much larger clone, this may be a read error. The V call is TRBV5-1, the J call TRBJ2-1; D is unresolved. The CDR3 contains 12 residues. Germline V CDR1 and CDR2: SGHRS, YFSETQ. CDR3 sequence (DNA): TGCACCAGCAGCTTGGGGTTGGTTGAGCAGTTCTTC. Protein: CTSSLGLVEQFF. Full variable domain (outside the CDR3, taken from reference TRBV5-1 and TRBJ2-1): KAGVTQTPRYLIKTRGQQVTLSCSPISGHRSVSWYQQTPGQGLQFLFEYFSETQRNKGNFPGRFSGRQFSNSRSEMNVSTLELGDSALYLCTSSLGLVEQFFGPGTRLTVL.

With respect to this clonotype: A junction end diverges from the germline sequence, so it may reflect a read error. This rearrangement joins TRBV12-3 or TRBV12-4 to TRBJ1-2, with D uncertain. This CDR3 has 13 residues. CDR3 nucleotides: TGTGCCGGCAGTTGGGTTCGTGAGTATGGCTACACCTTC. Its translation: CAGSWVREYGYTF.

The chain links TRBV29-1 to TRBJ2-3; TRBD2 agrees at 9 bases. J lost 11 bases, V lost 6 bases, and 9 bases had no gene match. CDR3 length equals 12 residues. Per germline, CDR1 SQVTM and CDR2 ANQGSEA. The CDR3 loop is CSVGLARNEQYF. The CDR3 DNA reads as TGCAGCGTCGGACTAGCGCGCAATGAGCAGTATTTT.